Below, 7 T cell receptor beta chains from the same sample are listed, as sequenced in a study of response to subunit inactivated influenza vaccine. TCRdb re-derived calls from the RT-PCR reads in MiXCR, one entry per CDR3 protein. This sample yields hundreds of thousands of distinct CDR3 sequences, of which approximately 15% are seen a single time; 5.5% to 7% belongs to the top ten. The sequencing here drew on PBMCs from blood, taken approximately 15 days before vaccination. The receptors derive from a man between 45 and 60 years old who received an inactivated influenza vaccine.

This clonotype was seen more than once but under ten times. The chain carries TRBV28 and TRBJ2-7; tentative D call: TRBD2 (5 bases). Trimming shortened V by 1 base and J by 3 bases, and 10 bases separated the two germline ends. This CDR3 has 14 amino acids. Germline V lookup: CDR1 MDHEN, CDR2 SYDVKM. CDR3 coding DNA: TGTGCCAGCAGTTTATACGCGGGTTACTACGAGCAGTACTTC. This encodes CASSLYAGYYEQYF. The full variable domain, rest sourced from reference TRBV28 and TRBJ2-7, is DVKVTQSSRYLVKRTGEKVFLECVQDMDHENMFWYRQDPGLGLRLIYFSYDVKMKEKGDIPEGYSVSREKKERFSLILESASTNQTSMYLCASSLYAGYYEQYFGPGTRLTVT.

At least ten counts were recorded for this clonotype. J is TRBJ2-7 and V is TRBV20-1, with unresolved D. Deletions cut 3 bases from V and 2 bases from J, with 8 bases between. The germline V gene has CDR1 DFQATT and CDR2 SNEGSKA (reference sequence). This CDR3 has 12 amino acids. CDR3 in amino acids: CSASTSTYEQYF. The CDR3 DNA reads TGCAGTGCTAGTACAAGCACCTACGAGCAGTACTTC.

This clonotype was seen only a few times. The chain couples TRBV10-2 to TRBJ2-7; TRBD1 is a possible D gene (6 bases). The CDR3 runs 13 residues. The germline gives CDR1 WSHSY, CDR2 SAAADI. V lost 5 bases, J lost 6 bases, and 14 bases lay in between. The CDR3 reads CASSPTGSREQYF. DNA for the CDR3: TGCGCCAGCAGTCCTACAGGGTCGCGCGAGCAGTACTTC.

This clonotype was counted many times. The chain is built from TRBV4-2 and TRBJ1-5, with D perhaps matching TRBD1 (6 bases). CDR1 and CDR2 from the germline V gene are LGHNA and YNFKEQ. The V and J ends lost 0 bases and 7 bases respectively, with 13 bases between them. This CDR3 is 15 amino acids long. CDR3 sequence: CASSQDSTGFQPQHF. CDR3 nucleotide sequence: TGTGCCAGCAGCCAAGATAGTACAGGGTTCCAGCCCCAGCATTTT.

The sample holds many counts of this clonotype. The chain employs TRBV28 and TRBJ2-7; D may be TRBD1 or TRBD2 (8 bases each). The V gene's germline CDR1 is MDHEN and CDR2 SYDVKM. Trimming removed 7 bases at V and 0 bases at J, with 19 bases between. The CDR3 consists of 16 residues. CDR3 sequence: CASNAQGGLVSYEQYF. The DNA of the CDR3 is TGTGCCAGCAACGCACAGGGGGGACTAGTCTCCTACGAGCAGTACTTC.

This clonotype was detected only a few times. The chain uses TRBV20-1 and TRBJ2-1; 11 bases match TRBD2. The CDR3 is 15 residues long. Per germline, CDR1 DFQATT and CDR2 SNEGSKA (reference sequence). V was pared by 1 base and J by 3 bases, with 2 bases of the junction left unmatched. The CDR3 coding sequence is TGCAGTGCTAGAGCTAGCGGGGGGTTCTACAATGAGCAGTTCTTC. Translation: CSARASGGFYNEQFF.

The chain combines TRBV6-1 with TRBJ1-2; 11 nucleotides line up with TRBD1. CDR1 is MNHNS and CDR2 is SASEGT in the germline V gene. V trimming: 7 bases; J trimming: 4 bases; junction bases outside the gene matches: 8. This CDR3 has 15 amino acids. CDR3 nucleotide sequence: TGTGCCAGCAACAACATCGGGACAGGGGGCTATGGCTACACCTTC. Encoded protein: CASNNIGTGGYGYTF.